These 11 T cell receptor beta chains came from one sample sequenced in a study of long-term antiretroviral therapy in people with HIV. Survey-level resolution applied to immunoSEQ assay v3.0. TCRdb's copy holds only in-frame clones and misses some; the assay was immunoSEQ multiplex PCR. The sample consists of 23,000 or so clones, 65% to 85% of them appearing once. The source material was unsorted PBMCs, sampled 2.1 years after starting antiretroviral therapy. The receptors were sampled from a man aged 25-45 years with HIV.

The CDR3 loop is CASSLFGNQPQHF. CDR3 coding DNA: TGTGCCAGCAGCTTGTTCGGTAATCAGCCCCAGCATTTT. The chain uses TRBV5-5 and TRBJ1-5; D ambiguous. V was pared by 1 base and J by 4 bases, with 6 bases between. The germline V gene has CDR1 SGHKS and CDR2 YYEKEE (reference sequence). This CDR3 region has 13 residues. Combining the CDR3 with reference TRBV5-5 and TRBJ1-5 gives the whole variable domain DAGVTQSPTHLIKTRGQQVTLRCSPISGHKSVSWYQQVLGQGPQFIFQYYEKEERGRGNFPDRFSARQFPNYSSELNVNALLLGDSALYLCASSLFGNQPQHFGDGTRLSIL.

This clone occurred a few times. The rearrangement links TRBV7-2 to TRBJ1-6; TRBD1 aligns across 7 bases. Germline V gene sequence: CDR1 SGHTA, CDR2 FQGNSA. The CDR3 extends over 16 amino acids. The trim removed 5 bases at V and 0 bases at J, leaving 4 bases unmatched. CDR3 sequence (DNA): TGTGCCAGCAGCGCCCAGGGGGGCTCCTATAATTCACCCCTCCACTTT. Its protein product is CASSAQGGSYNSPLHF.

The chain joins TRBV4-3 to TRBJ2-2; TRBD2 matches at 13 bases. The V gene end was trimmed by 4 bases and the J gene end by 7 bases; junction bases not matched to a gene: 6. The CDR3 runs 16 residues. Germline V gives CDR1 LGHNA, CDR2 YSLEER. The CDR3 loop is CASSLGTSGNGGELFF. The CDR3 nucleotides are TGCGCCAGCAGCCTCGGGACTAGCGGGAACGGCGGGGAGCTGTTTTTT.

This sequence joins TRBV6-1 and TRBJ2-7; 7 bases line up with TRBD1. The CDR3 runs to 14 residues. Unmatched junction bases numbered 7, after V lost 5 bases and J lost 3 bases. Germline CDR1 and CDR2: MNHNS and SASEGT. The CDR3 DNA sequence: TGTGCCAGCAGTACCGGGGCAGGGGGCTACGAGCAGTACTTC. The encoded protein is CASSTGAGGYEQYF.

The V call is TRBV5-1, the J call TRBJ2-1; maybe TRBD2 (7 bases). The germline V gene has CDR1 SGHRS and CDR2 YFSETQ. Trimming left V 2 bases short and J 8 bases short, with 17 bases between. The CDR3 has 15 residues. CDR3 region: CASSLGGRAGDEQFF. The CDR3 DNA reads TGCGCCAGCAGCTTAGGGGGGAGGGCGGGCGATGAGCAGTTCTTC.

The chain combines TRBV6-5 with TRBJ2-2; D remains unclear. The CDR3 is 16 residues long. V lost 0 bases to trimming and J lost 0 bases, with 8 bases between them. Per germline, CDR1 MNHEY and CDR2 SVGAGI. The DNA of the CDR3 is TGTGCCAGCAGTTACTCTGGGCAGACGAACACCGGGGAGCTGTTTTTT. Translating gives CASSYSGQTNTGELFF.

J is TRBJ1-2 and V is TRBV30; TRBD1 aligns across 7 bases. Germline trimming cut 2 bases from V and 4 bases from J; bases unmatched to any gene: 7. This CDR3 spans 14 amino acids. CDR1 is GTSNPN, CDR2 SVGIG, per germline (reference sequence). The DNA of the CDR3 is TGTGCCTGGAGTCCCGACAGGGTGGGCTATGGCTACACCTTC. This gives the protein CAWSPDRVGYGYTF.

CDR3 DNA sequence: TGTGCCAGCAGCTTAGAGAGACAGATCGAGCAGTACTTC. Amino acid sequence: CASSLERQIEQYF. The rearrangement uses TRBV7-9 and TRBJ2-7, with D possibly being TRBD1 (5 bases). Trimming removed 1 base at V and 6 bases at J, with 10 bases between. From germline, CDR1 is SEHNR and CDR2 FQNEAQ (reference sequence). The CDR3 has 13 residues.

The chain links TRBV10-3 to TRBJ2-1; TRBD1 is a possible D gene (6 bases). Germline loops: CDR1 ENHRY, CDR2 SYGVKD. The V gene lost 10 bases and the J gene lost 3 bases, with 16 bases spanning the gap. The CDR3 runs to 14 residues. This CDR3 reads CATLEGRGYNEQFF. In DNA form, the CDR3 reads TGTGCCACCTTAGAAGGCAGGGGCTACAATGAGCAGTTCTTC.

This clone was recorded once. The chain joins TRBV10-1 to TRBJ2-3, with a tentative D call TRBD2 (7 bases). The V end was cut by 3 bases, the J end by 4 bases, with 11 bases between. Germline V gene lookup returns CDR1 WNHNN and CDR2 SYGVQD (reference sequence). This CDR3 has 14 amino acids. The CDR3 nucleotides are TGCGCCAGCAGTGACGGGGGGCAGGCAGATACGCAGTATTTT. It is translated as CASSDGGQADTQYF.

The chain recombines TRBV28 with TRBJ1-1, with D possibly matching TRBD1 (5 bases). Germline CDR1 reads MDHEN; CDR2 reads SYDVKM. The V gene lost 7 bases and the J gene lost 4 bases, with 16 bases spanning the gap. The length of the CDR3 is 14 residues. The CDR3 is CASTPQGGSTEAFF. The CDR3 region has the DNA TGTGCCAGCACCCCTCAGGGTGGAAGCACTGAAGCTTTCTTT. The variable domain in full, with the rest retrieved from reference TRBV28 and TRBJ1-1, is DVKVTQSSRYLVKRTGEKVFLECVQDMDHENMFWYRQDPGLGLRLIYFSYDVKMKEKGDIPEGYSVSREKKERFSLILESASTNQTSMYLCASTPQGGSTEAFFGQGTRLTVV.